A single sample gave rise to the 6 T cell receptor beta chains below, sequenced in a study of beta chain features in type 1 diabetes. The study reverse transcribed the entire isolated RNA, so it sequenced expressed TCRB transcripts. Libraries were prepared by immunoSEQ multiplex PCR; TCRdb keeps only in-frame clonotypes and omits some of them. Of some 250,000 clones in the sample, 27% were seen once. Sequenced: central memory CD4+ T cells from blood. The receptors here all came from a man aged 25 to 40 in good health.

The gene calls are TRBV4-2 and TRBJ1-2, with TRBD1 identical over 10 bases. Germline lookup yields CDR1 LGHNA and CDR2 YNFKEQ. The J segment lost 6 bases and the V segment lost 0 bases, leaving 4 bases of the junction unmatched. The CDR3 extends over 15 amino acids. The CDR3 spells CASSQDWDRGDGYTF. In nucleotides, the CDR3 is TGTGCCAGCAGCCAAGATTGGGACAGGGGAGATGGCTACACCTTC.

The sample holds many counts of this clone. The V gene is TRBV30, the J gene TRBJ2-2; weak D call: TRBD1 (5 bases). CDR3 length: 14 residues. From germline, CDR1 is GTSNPN and CDR2 SVGIG (reference sequence). The V end was cut by 3 bases, the J end by 6 bases, with 14 bases between. CDR3 amino acids: CAWSSQGMAGELFF. The CDR3 bases are TGTGCCTGGAGCTCTCAGGGAATGGCCGGGGAGCTGTTTTTT.

This clone was seen repeatedly, ten times or more. The V and J genes are TRBV11-2 and TRBJ2-3; D unresolved. This CDR3 region has 13 residues. V lost 0 bases and J 8 bases, leaving 9 bases between the germline ends. Germline V gene data show CDR1 as SGHAT and CDR2 as FQNNGV. CDR3 sequence reads: CASSLDGLGTQYF. DNA of the CDR3: TGTGCCAGCAGCTTAGACGGGTTGGGTACGCAGTATTTT.

The chain links TRBV5-1 to TRBJ2-5, with TRBD2 matching over 7 bases. Unmatched junction bases numbered 5, after V lost 0 bases and J lost 0 bases. The length of the CDR3 is 16 residues. Germline CDR1 and CDR2: SGHRS and YFSETQ. This CDR3 reads CASSLVVGRNQETQYF. CDR3 in DNA: TGCGCCAGCAGCTTGGTAGTCGGGAGGAACCAAGAGACCCAGTACTTC. Looking up the rest from reference TRBV5-1 and TRBJ2-5 gives the full variable domain: KAGVTQTPRYLIKTRGQQVTLSCSPISGHRSVSWYQQTPGQGLQFLFEYFSETQRNKGNFPGRFSGRQFSNSRSEMNVSTLELGDSALYLCASSLVVGRNQETQYFGPGTRLLVL.

The V gene is TRBV5-1, the J gene TRBJ2-7; 7 bases match TRBD2. Germline assignment: CDR1 SGHRS and CDR2 YFSETQ. Germline trimming cut 7 bases from V and 2 bases from J; bases unmatched to any gene: 15. This CDR3 is 16 amino acids long. In DNA, the CDR3 is TGCGCCAGCCGTATCGGCGGGGGTAGGGGTCCCTACGAGCAGTACTTC. Its translation is CASRIGGGRGPYEQYF.

This chain joins TRBV6-5 and TRBJ2-5; a possible D gene is TRBD1 (6 bases). Germline V lookup: CDR1 MNHEY, CDR2 SVGAGI. CDR3 size: 14 residues. V shed 7 bases and J shed 7 bases, with 19 bases lying between them. DNA of the CDR3: TGTGCCAGCACTGAGGGGGTAGGAAGGGGGACCCAGTACTTC. Translated, it gives CASTEGVGRGTQYF.